Shown below are 4 T cell receptor beta chains from a single sample sequenced in a study of blood T cell repertoires in COVID-19. TCRdb's copy holds only in-frame clones and misses some; the assay was immunoSEQ multiplex PCR. In the table there are 93,000 or so clones, under 90% of which are singletons. What was sequenced was peripheral blood. These receptors all stem from a human donor in a cohort sampled during active or convalescent COVID-19.

This chain joins TRBV5-6 and TRBJ1-1; 9 bases fit TRBD1. Germline V gene sequence: CDR1 SGHDT, CDR2 YYEEEE. The CDR3 runs 15 residues. V was clipped by 4 bases and J by 0 bases; unmatched bases: 4. Here the CDR3 reads CASSPDRGLNTEAFF. In DNA form, the CDR3 reads TGTGCCAGCAGCCCGGACAGGGGACTGAACACTGAAGCTTTCTTT.

This clone was recorded only once. The V gene is TRBV10-1, the J gene TRBJ1-5; 7 nucleotides align to TRBD1. From germline, CDR1 is WNHNN and CDR2 SYGVQD (reference sequence). The CDR3 loop spans 15 amino acids. The V gene end was trimmed by 8 bases and the J gene end by 4 bases; junction bases not matched to a gene: 11. In nucleotides, the CDR3 is TGCGCCAGCTGTTCGGGACAGTCGAAGAATCAGCCCCAGCATTTT. This translates into CASCSGQSKNQPQHF.

The chain has TRBV7-2 and TRBJ1-5, with D unresolved. Germline V CDR1 and CDR2: SGHTA, FQGNSA. V lost 1 base to trimming and J lost 0 bases, with 10 bases between them. The CDR3 has 16 amino acids. This chain's CDR3 is CASSLGSGYSNQPQHF. The CDR3 region has the DNA TGTGCCAGCAGCTTAGGATCCGGGTATAGCAATCAGCCCCAGCATTTT.

This clone was observed a single time. The rearrangement uses TRBV5-5 and TRBJ1-4; D not certain. The CDR3 sequence is 14 residues long. Trimming pared 4 bases from V and 6 bases from J, leaving 13 bases between. CDR1 and CDR2 from the germline V gene are SGHKS and YYEKEE (reference sequence). The CDR3 DNA reads TGTGCCAGCAGCCAAGTTACGTCAGATGAAAAACTGTTTTTT. Translated: CASSQVTSDEKLFF.